The 5 T cell receptor beta chains below come from one sample, sequenced in a study of cytomegalovirus exposure and HLA in healthy donors. PCR was performed using 60 Vbeta and 13 Jbeta primers. TCRdb's table, derived via immunoSEQ multiplex PCR, lists solely in-frame clones and lacks some. The repertoire holds over 100,000 clones, with less than 80% as singletons. Sequenced sample: PBMCs. Source of these receptors: a female donor in good health and CMV-seropositive.

The CDR3 loop reads CASRSRLGLAPTDTQYF. The CDR3 DNA sequence: TGTGCAAGTCGCTCCCGCCTGGGGCTCGCGCCCACAGATACGCAGTATTTT. The chain combines TRBV12-2 with TRBJ2-3; TRBD1, the table's D call, lacks a check against the DNA. TRBV12-2 is an annotated pseudogene. The CDR3 loop spans 17 amino acids.

As to this clone: The conserved phenylalanine or tryptophan is not found at the CDR3 terminus, so this likely reflects a read error. This CDR3 is CASSRTGTGGEQYL. The CDR3 bases are TGTGCCAGCAGCAGGACCGGGACAGGGGGCGAGCAGTACCTC. This chain links TRBV5-4 with TRBJ2-7; TRBD1 matches at 11 bases. This CDR3 comprises 14 residues. Germline CDR1 reads SGHNT; CDR2 reads YYREEE (reference sequence). V dropped 4 bases and J dropped 6; count of bases not matched to a gene: 6.

The V gene is TRBV30, the J gene TRBJ1-4, with TRBD1 as a possible D gene (5 bases). The CDR3 runs 15 residues. Germline CDR1 and CDR2: GTSNPN and SVGIG (reference sequence). Trimming removed 2 bases from V and 0 bases from J, with 10 bases in between. The CDR3 nucleotides read TGTGCCTGGAGTCTGGGGCCAGCAACTAATGAAAAACTGTTTTTT. Protein: CAWSLGPATNEKLFF.

A word on this clone: One end of the junction does not line up with germline, which may come from a read error. This chain's CDR3 is CAGSYRTGVVTEAFF. For the CDR3, the DNA is TGTGCCGGCAGTTACCGGACAGGGGTTGTCACTGAAGCTTTCTTT. This chain links TRBV6-5 with TRBJ1-1; 9 bases align to TRBD1. Germline CDR1 and CDR2: MNHEY and SVGAGI. The CDR3 sequence is 15 residues long.

Regarding this clone: One end of the junction does not line up with germline, which may come from a read error. The chain carries TRBV7-9 and TRBJ1-1, with 7 bases identical to TRBD1. The CDR3 length is 15 residues. The germline V gene encodes CDR1 SEHNR and CDR2 FQNEAQ (reference sequence). The CDR3 nucleotides read TGTTCCAGCAGCTTATTTGACAGGGACAACACTGAAGCTTTCTTT. Its protein is CSSSLFDRDNTEAFF.